Sequencing of this TCR beta chain was carried out in a study of graft-versus-host responses after intestinal transplantation (dated by TCRdb to the early 2020s). As for the study more broadly: Recipients received multivisceral, liver-intestinal, or isolated intestinal transplants. All recipients received anti-thymocyte globulin induction followed by maintenance tacrolimus and steroids for 3 to 4 years. Graft-versus-host and host-versus-graft alloreactive T cell clones were tracked in the graft, circulation and bone marrow after intestinal transplantation using bulk TCR-beta CDR3 sequencing. Alloreactive clones were identified by sequencing pre-transplant mixed lymphocyte reaction products and comparing these products with unstimulated pre-transplant donor and recipient T cells. Of the 20 to 25 intestinal transplant recipients enrolled in the cohort, one of whom was a retransplant, a few patients without pretransplant specimens were excluded. A peak of at least 4% donor T cells among recipient peripheral blood mononuclear cells was the definition used for donor T cell macrochimerism. Samples from a few later patients were sequenced in-house on an Illumina MiSeq with MiXCR processing rather than by the commercial service. What the work shows at the level of the full study, not this receptor alone: High GvH to HvG T cell clonal ratios were observed in the allografts of patients with donor T cell macrochimerism. Conclusions were limited by the relatively low number and heterogeneity of intestinal transplant patients. Peak levels of circulating GvH clones were associated with declines in HvG clones early after transplant. GvH clones turned up in recipient bone marrow, with some appearing earlier in ileal mucosa or blood, a pattern consistent with an intestinal mucosal origin.

There are 12 amino acids in the CDR3, from cysteine to phenylalanine inclusive. Kept here is only the CDR3 DNA, which spans 36 bases and is read in frame from base 1. Relative to germline, V is 6 bases shorter and J is 11 bases shorter, with 17 bases between their ends. CDR1 and CDR2 are drawn from the germline V gene: MNHEY, SVGAGI. The sample's time point, from its label and the paper: cells obtained before transplantation from donor or recipient. CD3+CD4+ and CD3+CD8+ populations were FACS-sorted from unstimulated pre-transplant donor and recipient cells taken from spleen or lymph nodes. The library was prepared using the immunoSEQ multiplex PCR assay. For most patients, genomic DNA was isolated using the Qiagen DNeasy Blood and Tissue Kit and was shipped frozen to Adaptive Biotechnologies for TCR sequencing. For most patients, genomic DNA was subjected to high-throughput TCR-beta CDR3 sequencing by Adaptive Biotechnologies. The study's own analysis went as follows. TCR sequencing data for roughly 20 patients were retrieved from Adaptive's ImmunoSEQ software; a few other patients were processed with MiXCR and VDJtools. To correct CD4 versus CD8 sorting errors, any sequence found in both subsets at a frequency ratio below 5:1 was removed. CDR3 nucleotide sequences shared between donor and recipient were removed because the origin of such sequences could not be assigned. To be classed as alloreactive, a clone needed at least 2-fold expansion over unstimulated cells and a minimum CFSE-low frequency of 0.002% (template counts) or 0.001% (read counts). A clone was considered mappable if detected in the sequenced pre-transplant spleen, lymph node, or MLR CFSE-low populations of the donor or recipient. Cumulative frequency of alloreactive clones was calculated as a percentage of all sequences weighted by copy number. Sourced from immuneACCESS, this table was stored by TCRdb with only in-frame sequences that have V and J called. A share of the clones is absent; for the studies checked, an unresolved V gene accounts for under half, and the remainder has no known explanation. V, J and clone size reflect that table, while D and trimming were determined from the DNA. The sample data list fewer than 65,000 clones, and 89% of these were observed just once. Approximately 0.6% of the sample rests with the top ten.

This clone has a single count. There is no known antigen for this receptor. Base qualities are not recorded, but no much larger clone differs from it by a single base. Rearrangement joined TRBV6-5 to TRBJ2-7; perhaps TRBD2 is the D gene, with 6 bases matching. The source was unstimulated CD4+ T cells sorted from spleen or lymph node cells, collected before transplant. The clonotype was recovered from a human donor who was the organ donor for an intestinal transplant. The bases are TGTGCCAGCAGCCCGGAAGGCTGGGGGGAGTACTTC. Translated, it gives CASSPEGWGEYF.